What follows describes a single TCR beta chain. Its matching antigen is unknown. Germline CDR1 SEHNR, CDR2 FQNEAQ (reference sequence). Losses at the gene ends were 4 bases for V and 8 bases for J; bases not matched to a gene: 25. This CDR3 spans 19 amino acids. These data belong to a study of cytomegalovirus exposure and HLA in healthy donors. Study-level points and caveats: Apparent HLA restriction characterized most CMV-associated TCR beta chains in a later analysis. The study dropped some indistinguishable V segments, TRBV6-2 and TRBV6-3 among them.

It was with 60 Vbeta and 13 Jbeta primers that the PCR ran. Sequencing used immunoSEQ multiplex PCR; TCRdb keeps in-frame clones, though not all of them. Seen here are roughly 120,000 clones, about 81% observed once, and the top ten hold 1.1%. The V call is TRBV7-9, the J call TRBJ1-1, with 7 bases lining up with TRBD1. The sequencing sample was made of PBMCs. The sequence was collected from a woman in her 30s in good health and CMV-seronegative. The CDR3: CASSSTPQTGHFGRHEAFF. CDR3 coding DNA: TGTGCCAGCAGCTCTACACCCCAGACAGGGCACTTTGGAAGACACGAAGCTTTCTTT.